What follows describes a single T cell receptor beta chain. Its antigen is unidentified. From germline, CDR1 is MNHNS and CDR2 SASEGT. The germline V and J ends were trimmed by 6 bases and 3 bases, with 9 bases remaining between them. The CDR3 runs 13 residues. TCRdb's table, derived via immunoSEQ multiplex PCR, lists solely in-frame clones and lacks some. The sample yields around 34,000 clones, 65% to 85% seen once. The data originate from a study of T cells in narcolepsy. Broader study findings: Same-patient CSF and blood CD4+ T cell clonotypes included HCRT-specific and TRIB2-specific autoreactive ones.

Material: memory (CD45RA-) CD4+ T cells from blood. The rearrangement links TRBV6-1 to TRBJ1-5; D ambiguous. This receptor was identified in a human donor in good health. CDR3 residues: CASRGPPNQPQHF. The CDR3 coding sequence is TGTGCCAGCAGAGGGCCCCCCAATCAGCCCCAGCATTTT.